This T cell receptor (beta chain) was retrieved from a study of blood T cell repertoires in COVID-19. The overall study: Acute and convalescent COVID-19 specimens originated in the United States, Italy and Spain. Sample material is recorded as cDNA or gDNA derived from T cells, B-cell-depleted T cells, or PBMCs.

Germline V gene data show CDR1 as SGHNT and CDR2 as YYREEE (reference sequence). V lost 3 bases and J 8 bases, leaving 14 bases between the germline ends. The CDR3 runs 13 residues. In the authors' workflow: Reference gene primer amplification in the assay estimated nucleated cell counts. The protocol was immunoSEQ multiplex PCR, while the TCRdb copy is restricted to in-frame clones and leaves out a portion. V and J calls and clone size follow that table, whereas D and trimming were derived from the DNA. The data show around 60,000 clones, approximately 86% seen once. The source of this sequence is a man aged 45 to 65 with active COVID-19. The V gene is TRBV5-4, the J gene TRBJ1-2; tentative D call: TRBD1 (5 bases). What was sequenced was peripheral blood. The CDR3 protein is CASSSHGTLGYTF. The CDR3 region has the DNA TGTGCCAGCAGCTCCCACGGGACTTTGGGCTACACCTTC.